The clone carrying this TCR beta chain was observed at least ten times. Antigen: not known. V gave up 8 bases and J gave up 3 bases, with 10 bases separating them. The CDR3 has 13 amino acids. CDR1 and CDR2 (germline): LGHDT, YNNKEL (reference sequence). TCRdb fed the reads into MiXCR, producing one record per CDR3 protein. The sample lists a few hundred thousand distinct CDR3 sequences; approximately 18% were seen once. This record belongs to a study of T cell repertoires in cytomegalovirus infection. Study at large: It was the public TCR beta signatures that indicated both CMV infection and matching HLA type. Findings and caveats of the study: Pooled public TCR beta family frequency picked out CMV carriers with the relevant HLA.

The gene calls are TRBV3-1 and TRBJ2-2; D assignment may be TRBD1 or TRBD2 (5 bases each). Material: PBMCs. The TCR comes from a human donor in good health (CMV status not recorded). Some clones in this sample may be carry-over from other donors' samples. This CDR3 reads CASGAGDTGELFF. The DNA for the CDR3 is TGTGCCAGCGGGGCCGGGGACACCGGGGAGCTGTTTTTT.